This T cell receptor beta chain was documented in a study of T cell changes during pregnancy in multiple sclerosis. Clones were read by immunoSEQ multiplex PCR, and TCRdb kept only the in-frame ones, dropping some. Seen here are 85,000 to 120,000 clones, roughly nine tenths observed once, and the top ten hold about 1.5%. In this sample, this clone turned up once. Losses at the gene ends were 4 bases for V and 5 bases for J; bases not matched to a gene: 10. CDR3 length equals 15 residues. Germline values: CDR1 SGHDT, CDR2 YYEEEE. This TCR was recovered from a female donor with multiple sclerosis, enrolled in a pregnancy study. The sample here was peripheral blood, taken before pregnancy. This sequence joins TRBV5-6 and TRBJ1-2; 8 bases match TRBD1. This CDR3 reads CASSMRTGSLYGYTF. As DNA, the CDR3 is TGTGCCAGCAGCATGCGGACAGGGTCCCTGTATGGCTACACCTTC.